The table lists the clone carrying this TCR beta chain with many counts. Its antigen is undetermined. The sample belongs to a study of T cells in Graves' hyperthyroidism and ophthalmopathy. Study outcomes and limitations: Before onset, by a median of approximately 6.8 months, the model predicted ophthalmopathy. Most clonotypes expanded in the thyroid (above 0.001) were also present in blood. Ophthalmopathy and stable hyperthyroidism were told apart by a 13 V-J model.

It was RNA transcripts that yielded the amplified TCR beta CDR3 regions. Using the HTBI primer set, a first-round RT-PCR was run on the TCR CDR3. TCRdb re-derived calls from the multiplex PCR reads in MiXCR, one entry per CDR3 protein. The data hold about 320,000 distinct CDR3 sequences, with approximately 16% observed a single time. The CDR3 runs to 12 residues. Unmatched junction bases numbered 2, after V lost 1 base and J lost 9 bases. CDR1 and CDR2 from the germline V gene are GTSNPN and SVGIG (reference sequence). Sample: blood. The TCR was taken from a young man with Graves' hyperthyroidism. The V and J genes are TRBV30 and TRBJ2-1; 8 bases match TRBD2. The CDR3 DNA reads as TGTGCCTGGAGTGGGGGGACTAGTGAGCAGTTCTTC. The encoded protein is CAWSGGTSEQFF.